This T cell receptor beta chain comes out of a study of blood T cell repertoires in COVID-19. Some clones are missing from TCRdb's copy, which holds only in-frame ones; the method was immunoSEQ multiplex PCR. The repertoire holds hundreds of thousands of clones, with around 87% as singletons. CDR1 is SGHVS, CDR2 FNYEAQ, per germline. Losses at the gene ends were 4 bases for V and 0 bases for J; bases not matched to a gene: 5. The CDR3 covers 17 residues. The genes are TRBV7-6 and TRBJ2-6, with 8 bases that match TRBD1. Sequencing input: PBMCs or T cells enriched from blood (not recorded which). The TCR was taken from a young woman with acute COVID-19. Here the CDR3 reads CASSSGGPYSGANVLTF. CDR3 nucleotide sequence: TGTGCCAGCAGCTCAGGGGGCCCCTACTCTGGGGCCAACGTCCTGACTTTC.